This TCR beta chain was captured in a study of cytomegalovirus exposure and HLA in healthy donors. The wider study: An earlier analysis identified fewer than 130 million unique TCR beta sequences in about 170 million T cells. Assignment to the Caucasian-associated ancestry cluster applied to around 80% of the approximately 360 genotyped donors.

Trimming removed 3 bases at V and 5 bases at J, with 19 bases between. CDR1 and CDR2 (germline): MDHEN, SYDVKM. This CDR3 has 16 residues. Findings of the study overall: Later on, an analysis showed TCR association rates differing by HLA locus, with DRB1 the most and HLA-C the fewest.

In regard to this clone: Antigen: not known.

The study ran its PCR with 60 Vbeta and 13 Jbeta primers. Per the study methods: Approximately 9.9 million of tens of millions of unique TCR beta chains were shared, per a later count. The data were produced by immunoSEQ multiplex PCR, yet TCRdb's version contains in-frame clones alone and is incomplete. D and trimming were read from the DNA, whereas the V and J calls and clone size are those reported in that table. This table has about 140,000 clones, roughly 80% appearing once. The sequence was collected from a female donor in good health and CMV-seronegative. The V gene is TRBV28, the J gene TRBJ2-5, with D possibly TRBD2 on 6 matching bases. The sample taken for sequencing was PBMCs. CDR3 nucleotides: TGTGCCAGCAGTTTCCCTGCTTTAGGGGCGGGGGAGACCCAGTACTTC. Protein product: CASSFPALGAGETQYF.